The 14 T cell receptor beta chains reported below all come from one sample, sequenced in a study of blood T cell repertoires in COVID-19. Only in-frame clones appear in the TCRdb table, and some are missing; sequencing was by immunoSEQ multiplex PCR. The data hold some 400,000 clones, with 70% to 90% observed a single time. Material for sequencing was PBMCs or T cells enriched from blood (not recorded which). The source of these receptors is a man aged 25-40 years who had recovered from COVID-19.

The genes are TRBV5-1 and TRBJ2-3; TRBD2 might be the D (7 bases). The length of the CDR3 is 17 residues. Deletions cut 1 base from V and 4 bases from J, with 19 bases between. The germline CDR1 and CDR2 sequences are SGHRS and YFSETQ. CDR3 amino acids: CASSLKPGGGHSDTQYF. The CDR3 DNA reads as TGCGCCAGCAGCTTGAAGCCGGGCGGGGGCCATTCAGATACGCAGTATTTT.

The V gene is TRBV11-2, the J gene TRBJ1-4; 7 bases align to TRBD1. V gave up 0 bases and J gave up 5 bases; unmatched junction bases: 12. Germline values: CDR1 SGHAT, CDR2 FQNNGV. The CDR3 has 18 amino acids. The CDR3 protein is CASSLDFFHDRENEKLFF. DNA for the CDR3: TGTGCCAGCAGCTTAGATTTTTTTCATGACAGGGAGAATGAAAAACTGTTTTTT.

This clone was seen only once. The chain has TRBV27 and TRBJ1-2, with TRBD1 matching over 7 bases. The V and J ends lost 6 bases and 10 bases, in that order; junction bases with no gene match: 5. Germline lookup yields CDR1 MNHEY and CDR2 SMNVEV (reference sequence). The CDR3 totals 11 residues. The CDR3 reads CASSSDRVYTF. The CDR3 DNA follows: TGTGCCAGCAGCTCCGACAGGGTCTACACCTTC.

V usage is TRBV6-5 and J usage is TRBJ1-6; D is uncertain. Germline CDR1 and CDR2: MNHEY and SVGAGI. Trimming took off 8 bases at V and 8 bases at J, with 10 bases between the two ends. The CDR3 length is 12 residues. Here the CDR3 reads CASWRVDSPLHF. The CDR3 DNA reads as TGTGCCAGCTGGAGGGTGGATTCACCCCTCCACTTT.

The chain is built from TRBV7-3 and TRBJ1-2; 8 bases fit TRBD1. Germline values: CDR1 SGHTA, CDR2 FQGTGA. The CDR3 is made up of 15 amino acids. The V and J ends lost 6 bases and 2 bases, in that order; junction bases with no gene match: 8. Here the CDR3 reads CASSPLAGGNYGYTF. CDR3 sequence (DNA): TGTGCCAGCAGTCCCCTGGCAGGGGGCAACTATGGCTACACCTTC.

The V call is TRBV2, the J call TRBJ2-5, with TRBD2 matching 7 bases. CDR3 size: 13 residues. With V trimmed by 7 bases and J by 2 bases, 4 bases remained unmatched. Germline V gene lookup returns CDR1 SNHLY and CDR2 FYNNEI. CDR3 in amino acids: CASNRGVQETQYF. As DNA, the CDR3 is TGTGCCAGCAACCGGGGGGTTCAAGAGACCCAGTACTTC.

This rearrangement joins TRBV3-1 (or the pseudogene TRBV3-2) to TRBJ1-2, with D possibly being TRBD1 (5 bases). The CDR3 spans 13 residues. Trimming stripped 0 bases from V and 11 bases from J, with 13 bases between. Germline-derived CDR1 and CDR2 are LGHDT and YNNKEL (reference sequence). The CDR3 sequence: CASSQESWGTYTF. The CDR3, as DNA: TGTGCCAGCAGCCAAGAAAGTTGGGGGACTTACACCTTC.

V gene TRBV6-2 or TRBV6-3 combines with J gene TRBJ1-6, with D possibly matching TRBD1 (6 bases). Deletions cut 0 bases from V and 9 bases from J, with 15 bases between. The CDR3 sequence is 16 residues long. Looked up from germline, CDR1 is MNHEY and CDR2 is SVGEGT. Here the CDR3 DNA reads TGTGCCAGCAGTTACTCGTTTTCGGGGGGCGCTTCACCCCTCCACTTT. Protein sequence: CASSYSFSGGASPLHF.

The chain uses TRBV11-2 and TRBJ1-6; no clear D gene. The V gene lost 5 bases and the J gene lost 9 bases, with 17 bases spanning the gap. The CDR3 is made up of 15 amino acids. Germline CDR1 SGHAT, CDR2 FQNNGV. CDR3 sequence: CASSLGTGLGSPLHF. As DNA, the CDR3 is TGTGCCAGCAGCCTCGGCACGGGGTTGGGTTCACCCCTCCACTTT.

The table lists this clone with a count of one. This chain links TRBV30 with TRBJ1-1; D unresolved. Between the trimmed V and J ends, which lost 7 bases and 1 base, there was a span of 7 bases. Germline CDR1 reads GTSNPN; CDR2 reads SVGIG (reference sequence). The CDR3 runs 11 residues. The CDR3 DNA reads as TGTGCCTCCAGTTCGAACACTGAAGCTTTCTTT. Translation: CASSSNTEAFF.

This clone was seen a handful of times. This chain connects TRBV2 to TRBJ2-2, with 7 bases identical to TRBD2. The CDR3 loop spans 15 amino acids. V was pared by 5 bases and J by 6 bases, with 9 bases of the junction left unmatched. Looked up from germline, CDR1 is SNHLY and CDR2 is FYNNEI. This CDR3 reads CASSPRTGGPGELFF. The CDR3 DNA reads as TGTGCCAGCAGTCCGCGGACGGGAGGTCCCGGGGAGCTGTTTTTT. Complete variable domain (other parts from reference TRBV2 and TRBJ2-2): EPEVTQTPSHQVTQMGQEVILRCVPISNHLYFYWYRQILGQKVEFLVSFYNNEISEKSEIFDDQFSVERPDGSNFTLKIRSTKLEDSAMYFCASSPRTGGPGELFFGEGSRLTVL.

V gene TRBV7-8 combines with J gene TRBJ1-5; 8 bases fit TRBD1. CDR1 and CDR2 from the germline V gene are SGHVS and FQNEAQ. The V gene end was trimmed by 3 bases and the J gene end by 5 bases; junction bases not matched to a gene: 12. This CDR3 region has 17 residues. CDR3 nucleotides: TGTGCCAGCAGCTTCTCCGGGACAGGAAGGATTGATCAGCCCCAGCATTTT. It specifies CASSFSGTGRIDQPQHF. The full variable domain, in which reference TRBV7-8 and TRBJ1-5 provide the parts outside the CDR3, is GAGVSQSPRYKVAKRGQDVALRCDPISGHVSLFWYQQALGQGPEFLTYFQNEAQLDKSGLPSDRFFAERPEGSVSTLKIQRTQQEDSAVYLCASSFSGTGRIDQPQHFGDGTRLSIL.

This chain connects TRBV30 to TRBJ1-5, with 9 nucleotides matching TRBD1. V was clipped by 1 base and J by 6 bases; unmatched bases: 4. CDR1 GTSNPN and CDR2 SVGIG come from the germline V gene (reference sequence). The CDR3 spans 14 residues. DNA of the CDR3: TGTGCCTGGAGTGCGGGACAGGGCCGTCAGCCCCAGCATTTT. This gives the protein CAWSAGQGRQPQHF.

This chain uses TRBV30 with TRBJ1-1; 10 bases are a match to TRBD1. The CDR3 spans 15 residues. Germline CDR1 GTSNPN, CDR2 SVGIG (reference sequence). The V and J ends lost 6 bases and 0 bases, in that order; junction bases with no gene match: 7. DNA for the CDR3: TGTGCCTGCTTTCGGACAGGGGGGCTGAACACTGAAGCTTTCTTT. Translated, it gives CACFRTGGLNTEAFF.